The 24 T cell receptor beta chains below all came from one sample that was sequenced in a study of blood T cell repertoires in COVID-19. Produced via immunoSEQ multiplex PCR; TCRdb's table is partial and in-frame only. The sample contains 340,000 or so clones, just over 85% of which appear only once. The specimen was PBMCs or T cells enriched from blood (not recorded which). These receptors were obtained from a woman in her thirties or forties with acute COVID-19.

This sequence joins TRBV6-5 and TRBJ1-2; tentatively, D is TRBD1 (5 bases). V lost 4 bases and J 5 bases, leaving 11 bases between the germline ends. CDR3 length: 13 residues. The germline gives CDR1 MNHEY, CDR2 SVGAGI. CDR3: CASSFDSIYGYTF. The CDR3 nucleotides are TGTGCCAGCAGTTTCGACAGTATTTATGGCTACACCTTC.

The chain combines TRBV3-1 (or the pseudogene TRBV3-2) with TRBJ2-1, with TRBD2 matching 7 bases. This CDR3 has 16 residues. The V gene end was trimmed by 0 bases and the J gene end by 2 bases; junction bases not matched to a gene: 4. CDR1 LGHDT and CDR2 YNNKEL come from the germline V gene (reference sequence). CDR3 in DNA: TGTGCCAGCAGCCAAGATAGACTAGCTGCCTACAATGAGCAGTTCTTC. Translation gives CASSQDRLAAYNEQFF.

The chain employs TRBV7-2 and TRBJ2-1; D not certain. The germline gives CDR1 SGHTA, CDR2 FQGNSA. The CDR3 is 14 residues long. V dropped 0 bases and J dropped 9 bases, with 12 bases sitting between them. CDR3 protein: CASSLAGLGSEQFF. In DNA form, the CDR3 reads TGTGCCAGCAGCTTAGCGGGCTTGGGCAGTGAGCAGTTCTTC.

This clone was seen once. The chain carries TRBV19 and TRBJ1-4; a weak D match, TRBD1 (6 bases). V lost 3 bases, J lost 2 bases, and 13 bases lay in between. CDR3 length: 16 amino acids. Germline V gene data show CDR1 as LNHDA and CDR2 as SQIVND (reference sequence). CDR3: CASSMGARRTNEKLFF. Written as DNA, the CDR3 is TGTGCCAGTAGTATGGGGGCGAGACGGACTAATGAAAAACTGTTTTTT.

The rearrangement uses TRBV7-9 and TRBJ1-5; 7 bases agree with TRBD1. The CDR3 sequence is 16 residues long. Germline V gene lookup returns CDR1 SEHNR and CDR2 FQNEAQ (reference sequence). Trimming removed 5 bases from V and 5 bases from J; junction bases left unmatched: 12. CDR3 region: CASSRTQGTAYQPQHF. The CDR3 DNA sequence: TGTGCCAGCAGCCGGACCCAGGGGACAGCTTATCAGCCCCAGCATTTT. The variable domain in full, with the rest retrieved from reference TRBV7-9 and TRBJ1-5, is DTGVSQNPRHKITKRGQNVTFRCDPISEHNRLYWYRQTLGQGPEFLTYFQNEAQLEKSRLLSDRFSAERPKGSFSTLEIQRTEQGDSAMYLCASSRTQGTAYQPQHFGDGTRLSIL.

This clone was observed a single time. V is TRBV21-1 and J is TRBJ2-3; the table names TRBD2, a call not compared with the DNA. TRBV21-1 is a pseudogene. The CDR3 totals 18 residues. The CDR3 nucleotides read TGTGCCAGCAGCAAAAAGTCGGGGGGCGAAGGGTCCACAGATACGCAGTATTTT. Translation gives CASSKKSGGEGSTDTQYF.

For the CDR3, the DNA is TGTGCCACGACCGGGACAGTCAACACCGGGGAGCTGTTTTTT. Its protein product is CATTGTVNTGELFF. The chain recombines TRBV19 with TRBJ2-2, with 7 bases aligning to TRBD1. Germline assignment: CDR1 LNHDA and CDR2 SQIVND (reference sequence). The CDR3 totals 14 residues. V lost 10 bases to trimming and J lost 2 bases; unmatched junction nucleotides: 7.

This chain uses TRBV7-6 with TRBJ2-1; 11 nucleotides align to TRBD2. This CDR3 region has 21 residues. CDR1 and CDR2 (germline): SGHVS, FNYEAQ. Trimming removed 1 base from V and 0 bases from J; junction bases left unmatched: 14. The CDR3 region has the DNA TGTGCCAGCAGCTTAGGATGGTCTAGCGGGAGGAAAACGAGCTCCTACAATGAGCAGTTCTTC. The encoded protein is CASSLGWSSGRKTSSYNEQFF.

The chain carries TRBV7-9 and TRBJ1-5, with D perhaps TRBD1 (6 bases). The CDR3 is made up of 15 amino acids. From germline, CDR1 is SEHNR and CDR2 FQNEAQ (reference sequence). V lost 1 base to trimming and J lost 3 bases, with 10 bases between them. CDR3 sequence (DNA): TGTGCCAGCAGCTTAGACTCAGGGGCCAATCAGCCCCAGCATTTT. It specifies CASSLDSGANQPQHF.

V is TRBV27 and J is TRBJ1-4, with TRBD1 matching over 7 bases. The CDR3 covers 15 residues. In germline, CDR1 is MNHEY, CDR2 SMNVEV (reference sequence). The junction had 4 bases not matched to a gene; V was cut back by 6 bases and J by 0 bases. This chain's CDR3 is CASRRQGTTNEKLFF. CDR3 DNA: TGTGCCAGCAGGAGACAGGGCACAACTAATGAAAAACTGTTTTTT.

This clone was picked up one time. This chain connects TRBV7-9 to TRBJ1-3; 9 bases are shared with TRBD1. Germline-derived CDR1 and CDR2 are SEHNR and FQNEAQ (reference sequence). The CDR3 has 13 amino acids. V was clipped by 5 bases and J by 9 bases; unmatched bases: 5. The CDR3 loop reads CASSPTGGGTIYF. The CDR3, as DNA: TGTGCCAGCAGCCCAACAGGGGGCGGCACCATATATTTT.

This clone was observed once. The chain recombines TRBV5-1 with TRBJ2-1; 11 bases match TRBD2. Germline trimming cut 4 bases from V and 5 bases from J; bases unmatched to any gene: 5. Germline loops: CDR1 SGHRS, CDR2 YFSETQ. The CDR3 loop spans 15 amino acids. The CDR3 loop reads CASSPSTSGNNEQFF. The CDR3 bases are TGCGCCAGCAGCCCCTCGACTAGCGGGAACAATGAGCAGTTCTTC.

This chain joins TRBV7-2 and TRBJ1-1; a possible D gene is TRBD1 (6 bases). The length of the CDR3 is 14 residues. CDR1 is SGHTA and CDR2 is FQGNSA in the germline V gene. V was pared by 5 bases and J by 3 bases, with 13 bases between. CDR3 protein: CASSPSYRDTEAFF. The CDR3 bases are TGTGCCAGCAGCCCATCGTACAGGGACACTGAAGCTTTCTTT.

The chain carries TRBV6-2 or TRBV6-3 and TRBJ1-2, with D unclear. The V and J ends lost 2 bases and 5 bases respectively, with 9 bases between them. The CDR3 extends over 13 amino acids. From germline, CDR1 is MNHEY and CDR2 SVGEGT. The CDR3 loop reads CASSYEAYYGYTF. The CDR3 DNA is TGTGCCAGCAGTTACGAGGCGTATTATGGCTACACCTTC.

The J gene is TRBJ1-5, the V gene TRBV10-2, with 9 bases lining up with TRBD1. The CDR3 extends over 15 amino acids. V lost 6 bases to trimming and J lost 0 bases; unmatched junction nucleotides: 3. Germline CDR1 reads WSHSY; CDR2 reads SAAADI. The CDR3 reads CASSGTGNSNQPQHF. The CDR3 nucleotides are TGCGCCAGCAGCGGGACAGGGAATAGCAATCAGCCCCAGCATTTT.

The V gene is TRBV27, the J gene TRBJ2-7, with 10 positions matching TRBD1. After removal of 5 bases from V and 5 bases from J, the junction contained 9 bases not matched to a gene. Germline V gene sequence: CDR1 MNHEY, CDR2 SMNVEV (reference sequence). This CDR3 has 15 amino acids. CDR3 loop: CASSGLGQGLHEQYF. In DNA form, the CDR3 reads TGTGCCAGCAGTGGCCTGGGACAGGGGTTGCACGAGCAGTACTTC.

The chain couples TRBV6-5 to TRBJ1-5; no clear D. V was clipped by 4 bases and J by 5 bases, with 15 bases between them. Germline V gene lookup returns CDR1 MNHEY and CDR2 SVGAGI. The CDR3 runs 15 residues. The CDR3 bases are TGTGCCAGCAGTTCATCGGCTGGAGTGGATCAGCCCCAGCATTTT. As protein: CASSSSAGVDQPQHF.

The chain joins TRBV7-3 to TRBJ1-1; D is unresolved. Germline loops: CDR1 SGHTA, CDR2 FQGTGA. The V and J ends lost 5 bases and 4 bases respectively, with 17 bases between them. CDR3 length: 15 residues. The CDR3 spells CASSPPGLGITEAFF. The CDR3 DNA is TGTGCCAGCAGCCCCCCGGGGTTGGGTATCACTGAAGCTTTCTTT.

The chain employs TRBV3-1 (or the pseudogene TRBV3-2) and TRBJ1-3, with a possible D match to TRBD1 (5 bases). This CDR3 has 15 amino acids. CDR1 and CDR2 (germline): LGHDT, YNNKEL (reference sequence). The ends were cut back, 6 bases at V and 0 bases at J, with 12 bases in the middle. The CDR3 reads CASSPLRDSGNTIYF. The CDR3 region has the DNA TGTGCCAGCAGTCCGCTCAGGGACTCTGGAAACACCATATATTTT.

V and J are TRBV25-1 and TRBJ1-2; 9 bases line up with TRBD1. CDR1 MGHDK and CDR2 SYGVNS come from the germline V gene. With V trimmed by 1 base and J by 6 bases, 0 bases remained unmatched. The CDR3 consists of 13 residues. This CDR3 is CASSEWTGDGYTF. The CDR3, as DNA: TGTGCCAGCAGTGAATGGACAGGGGATGGCTACACCTTC.

The rearrangement links TRBV5-1 to TRBJ1-1, with D uncertain. V was trimmed by 0 bases and J by 1 base, leaving 7 bases between them. This CDR3 region has 14 residues. Per germline, CDR1 SGHRS and CDR2 YFSETQ. The DNA for the CDR3 is TGCGCCAGCAGCTTGGGAGGAGAGAACACTGAAGCTTTCTTT. Translating gives CASSLGGENTEAFF.

The chain recombines TRBV7-2 with TRBJ2-7; 8 bases are a match to TRBD1. CDR1 is SGHTA and CDR2 is FQGNSA in the germline V gene. The CDR3 covers 14 residues. V lost 4 bases and J lost 9; bases outside the gene matches: 11. CDR3 in DNA: TGTGCCAGCAGCTCAGGGGGCGATTTCAAAGGGCAGTACTTC. It translates to CASSSGGDFKGQYF. Using reference TRBV7-2 and TRBJ2-7 for the parts outside the CDR3, the full variable domain is GAGVSQSPSNKVTEKGKDVELRCDPISGHTALYWYRQSLGQGLEFLIYFQGNSAPDKSGLPSDRFSAERTGGSVSTLTIQRTQQEDSAVYLCASSSGGDFKGQYFGPGTRLTVT.

V is TRBV6-5 and J is TRBJ2-3; 14 positions match TRBD2. V trimming: 6 bases; J trimming: 3 bases; junction bases outside the gene matches: 2. Looked up from germline, CDR1 is MNHEY and CDR2 is SVGAGI. CDR3 length equals 15 residues. CDR3: CASRTSGRGTDTQYF. The CDR3 nucleotides read TGTGCCAGCAGGACTAGCGGGAGGGGTACAGATACGCAGTATTTT.

This clone occurred a few times. In DNA form, the CDR3 reads TGCAGTGCTAGTCGACAGGGGACCCTCTATGGCTACACCTTC. Protein sequence: CSASRQGTLYGYTF. The chain combines TRBV20-1 with TRBJ1-2, with TRBD1 matching 8 bases. After removal of 3 bases from V and 4 bases from J, the junction contained 7 bases not matched to a gene. The CDR3 sequence is 14 residues long. The germline gives CDR1 DFQATT, CDR2 SNEGSKA (reference sequence).